These T cell receptor beta chains were read from a single sample in a study of cytotoxic CD8 clonotypes in ibrutinib-treated CLL. TCRdb keeps only in-frame clones here, not all; method: immunoSEQ multiplex PCR. Here the sample spans under 8,000 clones, 60% to 75% being singletons. The starting material was PBMCs, obtained before ibrutinib treatment. The receptors were gathered from a human donor with chronic lymphocytic leukemia. Each CDR3 is given with its conserved first and last residue. The order of the fields is J gene, D gene, V gene, clone size, CDR3 protein, CDR3 DNA. D genes are given only for firm matches. Clone size, where shown, is once, few, many, or a class for clones that have expanded.

TRBJ1-2	-	TRBV5-8	-	CASSGRGYGYTF	TGTGCCAGCAGCGGCAGGGGTTATGGCTACACCTTC
TRBJ2-7	TRBD1	TRBV29-1	-	CSGWDRGRIEQYF	TGCAGCGGATGGGACAGGGGGAGAATCGAGCAGTACTTC
TRBJ1-5	TRBD1	TRBV28	-	CASLPGQIVYQPQHF	TGTGCCAGCCTACCGGGACAGATAGTCTATCAGCCCCAGCATTTT
TRBJ1-4	-	TRBV28	-	CASSLLGEKLFF	TGTGCCAGCAGCCTCTTGGGGGAAAAACTGTTTTTT
TRBJ1-3	-	TRBV7-9	-	CASSYQVGSGNTIYF	TGTGCCAGCAGCTACCAAGTAGGCAGTGGAAACACCATATATTTT
TRBJ2-5	-	TRBV10-1	-	CASSPGTTAETQYF	TGCGCCAGCAGCCCCGGGACAACGGCCGAGACCCAGTACTTC
TRBJ1-5	TRBD1	TRBV4-1	-	CASSQPTGGNQQPQHF	TGCGCCAGCAGCCAGCCCACAGGGGGGAACCAACAGCCCCAGCATTTT
TRBJ2-2	-	TRBV5-1	-	CASSLARGGFNTGELFF	TGCGCCAGCAGCTTGGCAAGGGGGGGTTTCAACACCGGGGAGCTGTTTTTT
TRBJ2-5	TRBD2	TRBV5-6	large	CASSLQAGGRQTQYF	TGTGCCAGCAGCTTACAAGCGGGGGGGCGGCAGACCCAGTACTTC
TRBJ1-1	-	TRBV28	few	CASSPDIYRAFF	TGTGCCAGCAGTCCAGACATATACAGAGCTTTCTTT
TRBJ1-2	-	TRBV19	-	CATRVDYGYTF	TGTGCTACGAGGGTTGACTATGGCTACACCTTC
TRBJ2-2	TRBD1	TRBV29-1	-	CSVRSGTGTGELFF	TGCAGCGTTCGGTCCGGGACAGGCACCGGGGAGCTGTTTTTT
TRBJ2-1	TRBD2	TRBV11-3	few	CASSRDYENEQFF	TGTGCCAGCAGCCGGGACTACGAAAATGAGCAGTTCTTC
TRBJ1-2	-	TRBV10-2	few	CASSEASKGGYTF	TGCGCCAGCAGTGAAGCCAGCAAAGGAGGCTACACCTTC
TRBJ2-5	-	TRBV2	-	CASKRLKQIHQETQYF	TGTGCCAGCAAAAGGTTAAAACAGATCCACCAAGAGACCCAGTACTTC
TRBJ2-6	-	TRBV6-7	-	CASSLSMRLQSRANVLTF	TGTGCCAGCAGTCTAAGCATGCGTTTACAAAGTCGGGCCAACGTCCTGACTTTC
TRBJ2-3	-	TRBV10-3	-	CAISINGLHTDTQYF	TGTGCCATCAGCATAAACGGACTACACACAGATACGCAGTATTTT
TRBJ1-5	-	TRBV19	-	CASSIFHDQPQHF	TGTGCCAGTAGTATTTTTCATGATCAGCCCCAGCATTTT
TRBJ2-7	-	TRBV5-6	-	CASSFDWANEQYF	TGTGCCAGCAGCTTTGATTGGGCAAACGAGCAGTACTTC
TRBJ2-7	-	TRBV6-5	medium-sized	CASSRSSSRPKYF	TGTGCCAGCAGTAGGTCTTCCTCGCGTCCTAAGTACTTC
TRBJ2-1	-	TRBV7-7	few	CASSAGPYPGYNEQFF	TGTGCCAGCAGCGCGGGACCTTACCCGGGATACAATGAGCAGTTCTTC
TRBJ1-2	-	TRBV5-5	-	CASSAPRTHTVDGYTF	TGTGCCAGCAGCGCCCCGAGGACACATACCGTCGACGGCTACACCTTC
TRBJ2-3	-	TRBV5-1	-	CASRGGGMADTQYF	TGCGCCAGCAGGGGAGGGGGAATGGCAGATACGCAGTATTTT
TRBJ2-7	-	TRBV2	-	CASSEGRVYEQYF	TGTGCCAGCAGTGAAGGGAGGGTCTACGAGCAGTACTTC
TRBJ1-5	-	TRBV9	-	CASSPSTGGFQPQHF	TGTGCCAGCAGCCCTTCGACGGGGGGTTTTCAGCCCCAGCATTTT
TRBJ2-3	TRBD2	TRBV4-1	-	CASSQWAGGTDTQYF	TGCGCCAGCAGCCAATGGGCGGGGGGCACAGATACGCAGTATTTT
TRBJ1-2	-	TRBV5-8	-	CASSLGGLQRHTF	TGTGCCAGCAGCTTGGGCGGACTTCAAAGGCACACCTTC
TRBJ2-5	-	TRBV30	once	CAWSVGRGTQYF	TGTGCCTGGAGTGTAGGTAGGGGGACCCAGTACTTC
TRBJ2-1	TRBD2	TRBV19	-	CASSNGLAGNNEQFF	TGTGCCAGTAGTAACGGACTAGCGGGGAACAATGAGCAGTTCTTC
TRBJ2-3	-	TRBV4-1	-	CASSQEGIGNTDTQYF	TGCGCCAGCAGCCAAGAGGGGATAGGGAACACAGATACGCAGTATTTT
TRBJ1-2	-	TRBV6-4	-	CASSHGTDYGYTF	TGTGCCAGCAGTCACGGGACTGACTATGGCTACACCTTC
TRBJ2-4	-	TRBV4-1	few	CASSQGQGKNIQYF	TGCGCCAGCAGCCAAGGCCAAGGCAAAAACATTCAGTACTTC
TRBJ2-7	TRBD2	TRBV7-6	medium-sized	CASSPGGGAYEQYF	TGTGCCAGCAGCCCCGGGGGAGGGGCCTACGAGCAGTACTTC
TRBJ2-2	-	TRBV14	-	CASSQAVAGLTGELFF	TGTGCCAGCAGCCAAGCCGTGGCTGGGCTCACCGGGGAGCTGTTTTTT
TRBJ2-3	TRBD2	TRBV5-1	-	CASSLVAGTSGHSTDTQYF	TGCGCCAGCAGCTTGGTTGCCGGGACTAGCGGGCACAGCACAGATACGCAGTATTTT
TRBJ1-1	-	TRBV5-1	-	CASSQRGESFF	TGCGCCAGCAGCCAAAGGGGTGAGTCTTTCTTT
TRBJ1-2	TRBD1	TRBV6-1	-	CASRGQGYTF	TGTGCCAGCAGGGGACAGGGCTACACCTTC
TRBJ1-2	-	TRBV2	few	CASSDEGGQYYGYTF	TGTGCCAGCAGTGATGAGGGGGGTCAATACTATGGCTACACCTTC
TRBJ2-7	TRBD1	TRBV5-1	medium-sized	CASSYSGTVFETYEQYF	TGCGCCAGCAGTTACTCCGGGACAGTATTCGAAACCTACGAGCAGTACTTC
TRBJ2-2	TRBD2	TRBV18	-	CASSPIGRGAGELFF	TGTGCCAGCTCACCAATCGGCCGGGGGGCCGGGGAGCTGTTTTTT
TRBJ2-7	-	TRBV11-2	-	CASSLALVASEQYF	TGTGCCAGCAGCTTAGCTTTGGTAGCCTCCGAGCAGTACTTC
TRBJ2-7	-	TRBV11-3	few	CASSLGLTYEQYF	TGTGCCAGCAGCTTAGGTCTGACATACGAGCAGTACTTC
TRBJ2-7	TRBD2	TRBV5-1	-	CASSWGGTSGNEQYF	TGCGCCAGCAGCTGGGGTGGGACTAGCGGGAACGAGCAGTACTTC
TRBJ1-2	-	TRBV19	-	CASSIRRLSGYTF	TGTGCCAGTAGTATACGCAGGCTCTCTGGCTACACCTTC
TRBJ1-5	-	TRBV30	-	CAWSAGRDQPQHF	TGTGCCTGGAGTGCAGGGCGGGATCAGCCCCAGCATTTT
TRBJ1-5	-	TRBV7-8	-	CASSLAWVISNQPQHF	TGTGCCAGCAGCTTAGCTTGGGTTATAAGCAATCAGCCCCAGCATTTT